Given below is one TCR beta chain in context. This record comes from a study of T cell responses to AZD1222 COVID-19 vaccine. Method: immunoSEQ multiplex PCR; TCRdb's copy keeps in-frame clones and lacks some. The sample lists 150,000 to 200,000 clones, under 95% occurring once. V shed 8 bases and J 0 bases; nucleotides not matched to a gene: 4. The germline V gene encodes CDR1 KGHSH and CDR2 LQKENI. The CDR3 loop spans 14 amino acids. This chain connects TRBV18 to TRBJ1-2; the match to TRBD1 covers 9 bases. The clonotype was recovered from an adult in good health. This specimen consisted of peripheral blood, obtained on day 0 of AZD1222 vaccination. CDR3 in DNA: TGTGCCAGCACGACAGGGGGGACTAACTATGGCTACACCTTC. Encoded protein: CASTTGGTNYGYTF.